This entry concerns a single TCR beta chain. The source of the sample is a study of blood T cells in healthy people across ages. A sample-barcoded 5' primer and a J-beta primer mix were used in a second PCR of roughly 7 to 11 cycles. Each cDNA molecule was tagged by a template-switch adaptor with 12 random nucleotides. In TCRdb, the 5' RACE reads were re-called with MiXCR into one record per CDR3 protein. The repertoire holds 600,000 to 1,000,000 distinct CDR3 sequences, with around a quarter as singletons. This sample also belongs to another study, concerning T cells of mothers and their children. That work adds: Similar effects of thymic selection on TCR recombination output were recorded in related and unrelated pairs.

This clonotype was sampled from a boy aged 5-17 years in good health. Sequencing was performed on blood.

The CDR3 DNA follows: TGTGCCAGCAGCGCCACTTGGGGGGCAGGTCAGCCCCAGCATTTT. Amino acids: CASSATWGAGQPQHF. The chain couples TRBV9 to TRBJ1-5; a weak D match, TRBD1 (6 bases). The CDR3 is made up of 15 amino acids. Germline lookup yields CDR1 SGDLS and CDR2 YYNGEE. V lost 3 bases and J lost 6, with 16 bases in between.